The following is a T cell receptor (beta chain) sequence with its context. Its antigen is still unknown. Some clones are missing from TCRdb's copy, which holds only in-frame ones; the method was immunoSEQ multiplex PCR. The sample lists 55,000 to 90,000 clones; around 70% were seen once. This CDR3 has 15 amino acids. Trimming cost V 5 bases and J 0 bases, with 12 bases left between them. Germline lookup yields CDR1 KGHSH and CDR2 LQKENI. The data derive from a study of vaccination effects on CD4 cells after COVID-19. ViraFEST expansion of antigen-specific CD4+ T cells with viral peptide pools preceded sequencing. An approximately nine-day culture period preceded the isolation of CD4+ T cells. The person's infection with SARS-CoV-2, confirmed by PCR, took place between March and December 2020. Cultures of some 1.8 million PBMC per well contained 10 IU/ml IL-2 plus 10 ug/ml peptides.

This TCR came from a human donor who had a prior SARS-CoV-2 infection. Sequencing was performed on CD4+ T cells from PBMCs cultured with HIV peptides, taken before COVID-19 vaccination. Regarding subset: HIV-1 Nef peptide pool negative control/reference culture. The V gene is TRBV18, the J gene TRBJ2-3; no clear D. DNA for the CDR3: TGTGCCAGCTCATCTCGTGGACCCAGCACAGATACGCAGTATTTT. Its protein product is CASSSRGPSTDTQYF. Drawing the rest from reference TRBV18 and TRBJ2-3, the complete variable domain is NAGVMQNPRHLVRRRGQEARLRCSPMKGHSHVYWYRQLPEEGLKFMVYLQKENIIDESGMPKERFSAEFPKEGPSILRIQQVVRGDSAAYFCASSSRGPSTDTQYFGPGTRLTVL.